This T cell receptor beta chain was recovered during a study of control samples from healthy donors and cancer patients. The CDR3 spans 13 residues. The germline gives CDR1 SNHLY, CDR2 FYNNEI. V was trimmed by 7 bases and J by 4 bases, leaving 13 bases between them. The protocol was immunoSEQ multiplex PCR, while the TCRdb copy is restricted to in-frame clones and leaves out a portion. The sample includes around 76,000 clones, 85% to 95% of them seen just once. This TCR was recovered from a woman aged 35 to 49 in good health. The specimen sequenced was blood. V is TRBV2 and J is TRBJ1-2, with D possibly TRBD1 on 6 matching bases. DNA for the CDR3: TGTGCCAGCACAGAACAGGGTCTCTATGGCTACACCTTC. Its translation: CASTEQGLYGYTF.